These 5 T cell receptor beta chains were all obtained from the same sample, sequenced in a study of T cell repertoires in cytomegalovirus infection. These receptors lack a known antigen. TCRdb ran MiXCR on the reads and lists one entry per CDR3 protein. The table has about 920,000 distinct CDR3 sequences, approximately 31% seen once. The sequenced sample was cultured CD8+ T cells from PBMCs, obtained from culture after CMV antigen stimulation. The receptors derive from a human donor in good health (CMV status not recorded). Some clones in this sample may be carry-over from other donors' samples.

This clonotype was observed a handful of times. The V call is TRBV6-6, the J call TRBJ1-4; 10 nucleotides agree with TRBD1. The CDR3 has 16 residues. Germline CDR1 and CDR2: MNHNY and SVGAGI (reference sequence). After removal of 2 bases from V and 5 bases from J, the junction contained 5 bases not matched to a gene. The CDR3 here is CASSYPTGGTNEKLFF. DNA of the CDR3: TGTGCCAGCAGTTACCCGACAGGGGGCACGAATGAAAAACTGTTTTTT.

This clonotype has ten or more counts. The gene calls are TRBV7-8 and TRBJ2-7, with D uncertain. Deletions cut 3 bases from V and 3 bases from J, with 6 bases between. Germline assignment: CDR1 SGHVS and CDR2 FQNEAQ. The CDR3 has 12 residues. In nucleotides, the CDR3 is TGTGCCAGCAGCTTCCGGTTCTACGAGCAGTACTTC. As protein: CASSFRFYEQYF.

This clonotype showed up just a few times. The chain recombines TRBV7-9 with TRBJ2-2; 13 positions agree with TRBD2. V shed 5 bases, J shed 0 bases, and the junction held 3 bases outside the gene matches. CDR3 length: 17 amino acids. In germline, CDR1 is SEHNR, CDR2 FQNEAQ (reference sequence). The CDR3, as DNA: TGTGCCAGCAGCCCGGGACTAGCGGGGCCGAACACCGGGGAGCTGTTTTTT. This translates into CASSPGLAGPNTGELFF. The whole variable domain, filled in from reference TRBV7-9 and TRBJ2-2, reads DTGVSQNPRHKITKRGQNVTFRCDPISEHNRLYWYRQTLGQGPEFLTYFQNEAQLEKSRLLSDRFSAERPKGSFSTLEIQRTEQGDSAMYLCASSPGLAGPNTGELFFGEGSRLTVL.

There are many counts of this clonotype. The V gene is TRBV27, the J gene TRBJ1-2, with D hard to call. Germline V gene sequence: CDR1 MNHEY, CDR2 SMNVEV (reference sequence). The ends were cut back, 3 bases at V and 2 bases at J, with 4 bases in the middle. This CDR3 has 12 residues. DNA of the CDR3: TGTGCCAGCAGTTTGAACAACTATGGCTACACCTTC. Translation gives CASSLNNYGYTF.

This chain joins TRBV3-1 and TRBJ1-2; no reliable D call. The length of the CDR3 is 15 residues. Between the trimmed V and J ends, which lost 1 base and 0 bases, there was a span of 9 bases. Germline loops: CDR1 LGHDT, CDR2 YNNKEL (reference sequence). The CDR3 is CASSQGSAANYGYTF. The CDR3 nucleotides read TGTGCCAGCAGCCAAGGTTCGGCAGCTAACTATGGCTACACCTTC.